This entry describes one TCR beta chain. Its specificity is unknown. Everyone who gave samples was a healthy Caucasian. The data belong to a study of identical twins. Germline lookup yields CDR1 MGHRA and CDR2 YSYEKL. CDR3 length: 14 amino acids. Trimming removed 3 bases from V and 2 bases from J, with 10 bases in between. The authors used template switching to add a universal primer site and gave cDNA unique molecular identifiers. One entry per CDR3 protein results from TCRdb running MiXCR on the 5' RACE reads. The data show about 530,000 distinct CDR3 sequences, roughly 15% seen once. Study conclusions and caveats: Out-of-frame alpha sequences shared between twins exhibited an excess of low generation probability. Abundant cord blood beta clonotypes carried fewer insertions; memory repertoires showed none.

The same sample was also used in a study of yellow fever vaccine responses in identical twins.

This clonotype was obtained from a woman between 18 and 29 years old in good health. The sequencing sample was made of CD4+ T cells sorted from blood. V is TRBV4-1 and J is TRBJ2-5; D gene ambiguous. CDR3 sequence (DNA): TGCGCCAGCAGCCAGGTTGCCTTTCAAGAGACCCAGTACTTC. Translation gives CASSQVAFQETQYF.